This T cell receptor (beta chain) was retrieved from a study of PD-1 blockade in mismatch repair-deficient tumors. Study overall: Patients had fewer than 15 mismatch repair-deficient cancer types and were previously treated and progressing. Study outcomes and limitations: Tumor-resident clones, often absent from pretreatment blood, expanded after pembrolizumab and then contracted.

PCR or immunohistochemistry showed mismatch repair deficiency in every enrolled patient. The TCR-sequenced patients were a few responders to pembrolizumab. As for this clone: Its antigen is not known.

The CDR3 length is 16 residues. Germline V gene lookup returns CDR1 SEHNR and CDR2 FQNEAQ (reference sequence). V was pared by 5 bases and J by 5 bases, with 19 bases between. This table comes from immunoSEQ multiplex PCR, and its TCRdb copy is limited to in-frame clones, with some not included. In the table there are tens of thousands of clones, 75% to 85% of which are singletons. The source is an adult with mismatch repair-deficient cancer. Specimen: peripheral blood, collected 12 weeks after starting pembrolizumab. The rearrangement uses TRBV7-9 and TRBJ2-1; D is unclear. For the CDR3, the DNA is TGTGCCAGCAGCCCCCGGCGGTCCAGGCCCCACAATGAGCAGTTCTTC. It encodes CASSPRRSRPHNEQFF.